The source of this T cell receptor beta chain is a study of T cell changes during pregnancy in multiple sclerosis. This CDR3 has 15 residues. Trimming took 0 bases from V and 7 from J; bases not matched to a gene: 6. Germline V gene data show CDR1 as LNHNV and CDR2 as YYDKDF (reference sequence). The assay was immunoSEQ multiplex PCR, and TCRdb's table has in-frame clones only and misses some. The sample includes tens of thousands of clones, nearly 95% seen only once; the top ten take more than 0.95%. The source was peripheral blood, collected in the second trimester of pregnancy. The chain recombines TRBV15 with TRBJ1-5, with 7 bases that match TRBD1. The sequence derives from a female donor in good health, enrolled as a control in a pregnancy study. The CDR3 protein is CATSRDLGGGQPQHF. Written as DNA, the CDR3 is TGTGCCACCAGCAGAGATTTAGGGGGCGGACAGCCCCAGCATTTT.